These 2 T cell receptor beta chains share one sample of origin, sequenced in a study of blood T cell repertoires in COVID-19. Using immunoSEQ multiplex PCR, the repertoire was profiled, and TCRdb retains in-frame clones only, with some absent. Here the sample spans around 88,000 clones, about 88% being singletons. Sequenced: peripheral blood. These receptors were collected from a woman of 80 years or more with acute or convalescent COVID-19.

The chain has TRBV5-1 and TRBJ2-3, with 8 bases fitting TRBD2. V was clipped by 7 bases and J by 5 bases; unmatched bases: 15. CDR1 and CDR2 (germline): SGHRS, YFSETQ. The CDR3 has 16 amino acids. CDR3 coding DNA: TGCGCCAGCTACCCCCTCACGGGAGGGAAAGGAGATACGCAGTATTTT. This encodes CASYPLTGGKGDTQYF.

The chain has TRBV5-6 and TRBJ1-2; D might be TRBD1 (6 bases). V was cut by 0 bases and J by 10 bases, with 10 bases left in between. This CDR3 spans 12 amino acids. From germline, CDR1 is SGHDT and CDR2 YYEEEE. CDR3 in amino acids: CASSLVQGIYTF. Here the CDR3 DNA reads TGTGCCAGCAGCTTGGTGCAGGGGATCTACACCTTC.